This T cell receptor beta chain was sequenced in a study of blood T cell repertoires in COVID-19. Across the study: Acute and convalescent COVID-19 samples came from the United States, Italy and Spain. Sample material is recorded as cDNA or gDNA derived from T cells, B-cell-depleted T cells, or PBMCs.

Original processing methods: By means of reference gene primer amplification, nucleated cell counts were estimated. Profiling relied on immunoSEQ multiplex PCR, and the TCRdb table lists in-frame clones only, not all of them. Clonal size and the V and J genes are those of that table, whereas D and trimming came from the DNA. Of 250,000 to 300,000 clones listed, about 90% are singletons. Participants reported their clinical history, and cohort assignment relied on those reports. CDR3 length equals 16 residues. V lost 3 bases, J lost 5 bases, and 19 bases lay in between. CDR1 is LNHDA and CDR2 is SQIVND in the germline V gene (reference sequence).

This chain joins TRBV19 and TRBJ2-5, with a weak D call TRBD2 (6 bases). Sample: PBMCs or T cells enriched from blood (not recorded which). The receptor was isolated from a human donor in a cohort exposed to, infected with or recovered from COVID-19 (not recorded which). The donor label of this sample is uncertain. Here the CDR3 reads CASSIQRGSGGETQYF. The CDR3 DNA follows: TGTGCCAGTAGTATCCAACGGGGTTCTGGGGGGGAGACCCAGTACTTC.